Shown below are 6 T cell receptor beta chains from a single sample sequenced in a study of blood T cells in healthy people across ages. A second PCR, run for about 7 to 11 cycles, used a sample-barcoded 5' primer plus a J-beta primer mix. TCRdb used MiXCR to reprocess the 5' RACE reads, holding one entry per CDR3 protein. The data show about 780,000 distinct CDR3 sequences, around a quarter seen once. These data also featured in a second study, about T cells of mothers and their children.

Sequences were obtained from blood. The receptor set was obtained from a boy younger than 18 in good health.

This clonotype came up a few times. The genes are TRBV11-2 and TRBJ2-5; the match to TRBD1 covers 12 bases. J gave up 4 bases and V 6 bases, and 6 bases lay outside the gene matches. The CDR3 is 15 amino acids. Looked up from germline, CDR1 is SGHAT and CDR2 is FQNNGV. The CDR3 nucleotides read TGTGCCAGCAGTCCCGGGGACAGGGGGCGAGAGACCCAGTACTTC. Protein product: CASSPGDRGRETQYF.

This clonotype was detected only a few times. The chain joins TRBV20-1 to TRBJ2-7, with 8 bases lining up with TRBD1. Per the germline V gene, CDR1 is DFQATT and CDR2 is SNEGSKA (reference sequence). With 7 bases clipped from V and 5 bases from J, the junction kept 13 bases outside the gene matches. CDR3 length: 14 amino acids. The CDR3 loop reads CSVSSQGALDEQYF. CDR3 nucleotide sequence: TGCAGTGTTAGCTCGCAGGGGGCTCTGGACGAGCAGTACTTC.

V gene TRBV20-1 combines with J gene TRBJ1-6, with D unclear. V lost 3 bases to trimming and J lost 3 bases, with 9 bases between them. The CDR3 length is 14 residues. Germline lookup yields CDR1 DFQATT and CDR2 SNEGSKA (reference sequence). The CDR3, as DNA: TGCAGTGCTAGGGCAGCCGACTATAATTCACCCCTCCACTTT. It specifies CSARAADYNSPLHF.

This clonotype has more than one count but fewer than ten. The rearrangement links TRBV20-1 to TRBJ2-1; D not resolved. CDR1 is DFQATT and CDR2 is SNEGSKA in the germline V gene (reference sequence). V was trimmed by 5 bases and J by 4 bases, leaving 9 bases between them. The CDR3 has 12 residues. The CDR3 loop is CSASINYNEQFF. As DNA, the CDR3 is TGCAGTGCTTCTATAAATTACAATGAGCAGTTCTTC.

The chain uses TRBV12-3 or TRBV12-4 and TRBJ1-2; the D is unclear. V lost 1 base to trimming and J lost 8 bases, with 5 bases between them. This CDR3 comprises 11 residues. Written as DNA, the CDR3 is TGTGCCAGCAGTTTAGGGGTCGGCTACACCTTC. Translating gives CASSLGVGYTF.

In this sample, this clonotype turned up many times. The chain recombines TRBV25-1 with TRBJ1-2, with D perhaps matching TRBD1 (5 bases). The length of the CDR3 is 13 residues. V lost 5 bases, J lost 7 bases, and 14 bases lay in between. Germline lookup yields CDR1 MGHDK and CDR2 SYGVNS. The CDR3: CASSKGQGGGYTF. For the CDR3, the DNA is TGTGCCAGCAGTAAGGGGCAGGGCGGTGGCTACACCTTC.